The rows below give T cell receptor beta chains drawn from one sample of a study of T-cell memory formation after mild COVID-19. TCRdb re-derived calls from the 5' RACE reads in MiXCR, one entry per CDR3 protein. The repertoire holds about 410,000 distinct CDR3 sequences, with about 25% as singletons. The sequencing input was PBMCs or a T cell subset sorted from them (not recorded which). The receptor set was obtained from an adult woman who had mild COVID-19 (a few samples of this study predate the infection). Cell type and time point are not known. CDR3s include the opening cysteine and the closing phenylalanine or tryptophan. Each record gives: J gene, V gene, clone size, CDR3 protein. The listing skips clone size in some rows; elsewhere it reads once, few, many or a size class.

J: TRBJ2-1
V: TRBV9
size: few
CDR3: CASSVTTGFDEQFF

J: TRBJ2-4
V: TRBV7-2
size: few
CDR3: CASSLDAQGRGRKNIQYF

J: TRBJ2-5
V: TRBV18
size: -
CDR3: CASSGGLETQYF

J: TRBJ1-6
V: TRBV5-1
size: -
CDR3: CASSLDRGNSPLHF

J: TRBJ2-2
V: TRBV4-1
size: -
CDR3: CASSQEEGHTGELFF

J: TRBJ2-7
V: TRBV7-9
size: -
CDR3: CASSMPGRDHYEQYF

J: TRBJ2-2
V: TRBV4-2
size: few
CDR3: CASGPTSGSIAGELFF

J: TRBJ1-5
V: TRBV7-2
size: few
CDR3: CASSPVLDQPQHF

J: TRBJ1-5
V: TRBV5-5
size: few
CDR3: CASSLGGDKPQHF

J: TRBJ2-1
V: TRBV6-7
size: -
CDR3: CASSYSPFGTDYNEQFF

J: TRBJ2-5
V: TRBV29-1
size: few
CDR3: CSVPGTGQETQYF

J: TRBJ2-7
V: TRBV5-1
size: -
CDR3: CASSPTHRGLGNEQYF

J: TRBJ1-5
V: TRBV5-1
size: -
CDR3: CASSPGFHSNQPQHF

J: TRBJ1-5
V: TRBV20-1
size: -
CDR3: CSARDGTFQPQHF

J: TRBJ2-7
V: TRBV10-2
size: -
CDR3: CASSEYTGNEQYF

J: TRBJ1-1
V: TRBV6-1
size: -
CDR3: CASSPMGVGDTEAFF

J: TRBJ2-7
V: TRBV2
size: many
CDR3: CASSEASGPYEQYF

J: TRBJ2-3
V: TRBV12-3/TRBV12-4
size: -
CDR3: CASSPDTLPGHTQYF

J: TRBJ2-5
V: TRBV7-6
size: few
CDR3: CASSLNQQGVETQYF

J: TRBJ1-1
V: TRBV4-1
size: -
CDR3: CASSHGGRANTEAFF

J: TRBJ2-5
V: TRBV5-6
size: -
CDR3: CASSSVGGQETQYF

J: TRBJ2-5
V: TRBV3-1
size: few
CDR3: CASSSMTGTLQETQYF

J: TRBJ1-2
V: TRBV6-1
size: -
CDR3: CASSESGTFGYTF

J: TRBJ1-3
V: TRBV14
size: -
CDR3: CASSHLRDFRENTIYF

J: TRBJ1-3
V: TRBV25-1
size: -
CDR3: CASSDPVGFSGNTIYF

J: TRBJ2-5
V: TRBV5-1
size: few
CDR3: CASSSGLAGNSGETQYF

J: TRBJ2-3
V: TRBV3-1
size: -
CDR3: CASSPIDGDTQYF

J: TRBJ1-1
V: TRBV7-2
size: few
CDR3: CASSIRTGTNTEAFF